This T cell receptor beta chain was identified during a study of T cell responses to AZD1222 COVID-19 vaccine. Of note for this clone: What it binds is not known.

Assay: immunoSEQ multiplex PCR; the TCRdb copy retains only in-frame clones and omits some. The profile shows 110,000 or so clones, around 90% of them singletons. V was cut by 8 bases and J by 3 bases, with 22 bases left in between. The CDR3 covers 16 residues. Regarding the study as a whole: Seropositive AZD1222 recipients at baseline numbered only five to seven. There were vaccine-associated CD4 TCRs across spike, dominant at 160-218 and 743-854. Nearly half of spike-specific TCRs reportedly target unmutated variant regions. Compared with day 0, the breadth and depth of the Spike-specific TCR repertoire rose significantly after two doses of AZD1222.

V gene TRBV23-1 combines with J gene TRBJ2-5; D remains unclear. TRBV23-1 is recorded as an ORF, its role being uncertain. This TCR was sampled from an adult who received the MenACWY meningococcal vaccine as a control. Sequenced here: peripheral blood, sampled 28 days after the second dose of the MenACWY control vaccine. The CDR3 here is CASVPWGSTTKETQYF. Written as DNA, the CDR3 is TGCGCCAGCGTACCGTGGGGATCGACAACCAAAGAGACCCAGTACTTC.